This is a list of T cell receptor beta chains from one sample in a study of T cells in Graves' hyperthyroidism and ophthalmopathy. MiXCR was run by TCRdb on the multiplex PCR reads, yielding one entry per CDR3 protein. The table records under 600,000 distinct CDR3 sequences, roughly 16% of them present only once. Sequences were obtained from blood. These receptors were taken from a woman aged 40 to 49 with Graves' ophthalmopathy. CDR3s include the opening cysteine and the closing phenylalanine or tryptophan.

v_call	j_call	cdr3_aa
TRBV3-1	TRBJ1-1	CASSPAAGGRWTEAFF
TRBV2	TRBJ2-1	CASRIAGTYNEQFF
TRBV19	TRBJ1-5	CASMEGYNQPQHF
TRBV29-1	TRBJ1-2	CSVEPAGALYGYTF
TRBV4-1	TRBJ2-7	CASSGAVLGGEQYF
TRBV19	TRBJ2-7	CASSPAESSEQYF
TRBV7-9	TRBJ1-2	CASSLERGDGYTF
TRBV4-1	TRBJ2-2	CASSYRQDPGELFF
TRBV28	TRBJ1-1	CASRLEDTEAFF
TRBV28	TRBJ1-2	CASSLAQSLSYTF
TRBV11-1	TRBJ2-2	CASSLAGPGELFF
TRBV18	TRBJ1-2	CASSSPNRGFNYGYTF
TRBV11-2	TRBJ2-1	CASSDEATGQNEQFF
TRBV5-1	TRBJ1-1	CASSLVQGRNTEAFF
TRBV28	TRBJ2-2	CASSLLGQPGGSNTGELFF
TRBV20-1	TRBJ2-7	CSVNGGGGEQYF
TRBV2	TRBJ2-7	CASSTTSGSYEQYF
TRBV7-2	TRBJ1-3	CASSLEVVGRGFGNTIYF
TRBV15	TRBJ2-5	CATSRYQAGETQYF
TRBV5-1	TRBJ2-3	CASSLYRATDTQYF
TRBV12-3/TRBV12-4	TRBJ1-5	CASSPDRPGQPQHF
TRBV11-2	TRBJ2-5	CASSRTQGRPQETQYF
TRBV12-3/TRBV12-4	TRBJ2-2	CASSRTGGTTGELFF
TRBV3-1	TRBJ2-1	CASSQASGGAQNEQFF
TRBV6-5	TRBJ2-7	CASSYYPGRGNEQYF
TRBV7-9	TRBJ1-5	CASSRGGGTGAQPQHF
TRBV27	TRBJ1-2	CASSLSVGTGYGYTF
TRBV10-3	TRBJ2-3	CAISESGRTSGVLWSTDTQYF
TRBV28	TRBJ2-3	CATGGADVDTQYF
TRBV12-5	TRBJ2-5	CASVLGGQETQYF
TRBV20-1	TRBJ1-2	CSAKGIQLRGYTF
TRBV11-1	TRBJ1-1	CASSPEAVPEAFF
TRBV12-3/TRBV12-4	TRBJ2-3	CASSLPGHHGDTQYF
TRBV19	TRBJ2-6	CASRTVGGNVLTF
TRBV12-3/TRBV12-4	TRBJ2-3	CASREGGGTQYF
TRBV29-1	TRBJ1-1	CSVGQIEAFF
TRBV6-1	TRBJ2-3	CASSSYTAIPDTQYF
TRBV3-1	TRBJ2-1	CASSPARTSGGYNEQFF
TRBV15	TRBJ2-5	CATSSRNMGAGETQYF
TRBV28	TRBJ1-3	CASIPGRRNTIYF
TRBV5-1	TRBJ2-7	CASSVGTDTYEQYF
TRBV6-2/TRBV6-3	TRBJ2-7	CASRPTPYEQYF
TRBV30	TRBJ2-1	CAWSPGQYNEQFF
TRBV20-1	TRBJ1-2	CSARGDSYGYTF
TRBV6-5	TRBJ2-1	CASSYNGQNNEQFF
TRBV9	TRBJ2-5	CASSVGDGEETQYF
TRBV27	TRBJ2-1	CASSLFGQTGNNEQFF
TRBV7-9	TRBJ1-5	CASSPDTFNQPQHF
TRBV9	TRBJ2-1	CASSVDGEPYNEQFF
TRBV6-5	TRBJ2-1	CASSYSQGSEQFF
TRBV30	TRBJ2-3	CAWSGTSGVTQYF
TRBV4-1	TRBJ1-5	CASSHQQGAHQPQHF
TRBV12-3/TRBV12-4	TRBJ2-1	CASSLGGLAGPQFF
TRBV20-1	TRBJ2-3	CSARQGSTSTDTQYF
TRBV5-1	TRBJ2-1	CASSNLAGEAYNEQFF